These 9 T cell receptor beta chains originate from one sample sequenced in a study of vaccination and CD4 T cells after COVID-19. Sequencing of the DNA from cultured CD4+ T cells was carried out with the Oncomine TCR Beta short-read assay. Investigators obtained genomic DNA by extraction from cultured CD4+ T cells. TCRdb recomputed calls from the PCR reads with MiXCR, one row per CDR3 protein. This sample carries 8,000 to 10,000 distinct CDR3 sequences, about two fifths of them seen once, and the ten largest clones take 26%. Stated treatment: roughly 10-day PBMC culture with coronavirus spike peptide pools or control peptides (ViraFEST assay). Gathering of the CD4+ T cells, from the unexposed donor, took place before the COVID-19 pandemic (2011-2018). Antigens of these TCRs are unknown. Source material: CD4+ T cells from blood, cultured in vitro. These receptors all stem from a human donor in good health.

There are a few counts of this clonotype. This chain uses TRBV6-5 with TRBJ2-7; 8 nucleotides agree with TRBD1. In germline, CDR1 is MNHEY, CDR2 SVGAGI. V gave up 2 bases and J gave up 2 bases; unmatched junction bases: 8. The CDR3 spans 16 residues. CDR3 loop: CASSYPRDRNTYEQYF. The CDR3 nucleotides read TGTGCCAGCAGTTACCCCCGGGACAGGAACACCTACGAGCAGTACTTC.

The rearrangement uses TRBV5-4 and TRBJ1-2; 8 nucleotides align to TRBD1. Germline V lookup: CDR1 SGHNT, CDR2 YYREEE (reference sequence). This CDR3 has 15 amino acids. V shed 0 bases and J 5 bases; nucleotides not matched to a gene: 6. This chain's CDR3 is CASSLGQGTAYGYTF. In nucleotides, the CDR3 is TGTGCCAGCAGCTTGGGACAGGGGACGGCTTATGGCTACACCTTC.

This clonotype was observed a handful of times. The chain recombines TRBV20-1 with TRBJ2-5; TRBD2 matches at 13 bases. The CDR3 extends over 15 amino acids. With V trimmed by 1 base and J by 5 bases, 4 bases remained unmatched. In germline, CDR1 is DFQATT, CDR2 SNEGSKA (reference sequence). This chain's CDR3 is CSARGLTSGGETQYF. The CDR3 bases are TGCAGTGCTAGAGGTTTGACTAGCGGGGGGGAGACCCAGTACTTC.

The chain has TRBV5-1 and TRBJ1-6, with 7 bases matching TRBD1. Germline lookup yields CDR1 SGHRS and CDR2 YFSETQ. This CDR3 region has 15 residues. Germline trimming cut 4 bases from V and 6 bases from J; bases unmatched to any gene: 7. This CDR3 reads CASSRGQGGNSPLHF. The CDR3 DNA follows: TGCGCCAGCAGCCGGGGGCAGGGGGGTAATTCACCCCTCCACTTT.

This clonotype was picked up a small number of times. One junction end disagrees with the germline gene, perhaps due to a read error. V and J are TRBV12-3 or TRBV12-4 and TRBJ2-5, with 7 bases aligning to TRBD1. CDR3 length: 15 amino acids. CDR3 coding DNA: TGTGCCAGCAGTATAGCCGGGACAGCGTGGGAGACCCAGTACTTC. It is translated as CASSIAGTAWETQYF.

The chain has TRBV30 and TRBJ1-2; D not resolved. The CDR3 runs to 11 residues. Trimming removed 5 bases at V and 5 bases at J, with 9 bases between. The V gene's germline CDR1 is GTSNPN and CDR2 SVGIG (reference sequence). For the CDR3, the DNA is TGTGCCTGGGCGGGTCGTTATGGCTACACCTTC. Residues: CAWAGRYGYTF.

In this sample, this clonotype turned up a few times. The chain is built from TRBV7-2 and TRBJ1-3; D may be TRBD1 (5 bases). The CDR3 has 15 residues. CDR1 is SGHTA and CDR2 is FQGNSA in the germline V gene. Trimming removed 2 bases at V and 2 bases at J, with 10 bases between. This chain's CDR3 is CASSLSRDPGNTIYF. In DNA, the CDR3 is TGTGCCAGCAGCTTATCCCGGGACCCTGGAAACACCATATATTTT.

V and J are TRBV2 and TRBJ1-1; TRBD1 agrees at 10 bases. V was pared by 6 bases and J by 6 bases, with 10 bases of the junction left unmatched. The germline V gene encodes CDR1 SNHLY and CDR2 FYNNEI. This CDR3 region has 15 residues. CDR3 nucleotides: TGTGCCAGCAGCCGACAGGGGGCAGCGGTCGCTGAAGCTTTCTTT. This codes for CASSRQGAAVAEAFF.

V usage is TRBV7-2 and J usage is TRBJ1-1, with D hard to call. Looked up from germline, CDR1 is SGHTA and CDR2 is FQGNSA. The CDR3 length is 13 residues. The germline V and J ends were trimmed by 5 bases and 7 bases, with 14 bases remaining between them. The CDR3 coding sequence is TGTGCCAGCAGCCTACAAGAGAAGGGTGAAGCTTTCTTT. As protein: CASSLQEKGEAFF.